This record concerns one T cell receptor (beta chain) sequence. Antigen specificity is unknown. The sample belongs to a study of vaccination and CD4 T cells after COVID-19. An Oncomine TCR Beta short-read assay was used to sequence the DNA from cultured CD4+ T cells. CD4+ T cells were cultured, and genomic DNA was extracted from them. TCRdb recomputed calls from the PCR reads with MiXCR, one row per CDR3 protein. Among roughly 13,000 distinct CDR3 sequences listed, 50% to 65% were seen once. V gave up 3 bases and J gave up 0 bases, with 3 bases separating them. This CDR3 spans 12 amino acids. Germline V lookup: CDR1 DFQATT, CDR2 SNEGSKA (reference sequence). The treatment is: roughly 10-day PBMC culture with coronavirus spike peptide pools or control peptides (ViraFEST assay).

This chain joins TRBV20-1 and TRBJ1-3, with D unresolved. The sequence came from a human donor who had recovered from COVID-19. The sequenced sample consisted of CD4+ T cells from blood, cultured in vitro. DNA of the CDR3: TGCAGTGCTAGGAACTCTGGAAACACCATATATTTT. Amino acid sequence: CSARNSGNTIYF.